Listed here are 32 T cell receptor beta chains from one sample, sequenced in a study of beta chain features in type 1 diabetes. Whole-study results and caveats: Type 1 diabetes patients had moderately but significantly shorter TCRB CDR3s in all four CD4+ subsets.

Antigens for these TCRs are unknown. Sequencing targeted expressed TCRB transcripts, as all isolated RNA had been reverse transcribed. Generated by immunoSEQ multiplex PCR, the TCRdb table keeps only in-frame clones and is missing some. The sample lists about 150,000 clones, over 9% occurring once. The specimen was central memory CD4+ T cells from blood. Every receptor here comes from a man aged 25 to 45 with type 1 diabetes.

This clone was seen a handful of times. V gene TRBV5-4 combines with J gene TRBJ2-3, with 9 bases identical to TRBD2. This CDR3 is 15 amino acids long. V lost 3 bases to trimming and J lost 1 base; unmatched junction nucleotides: 3. Germline CDR1 SGHNT, CDR2 YYREEE (reference sequence). The CDR3 here is CASSSRLAGTDTQYF. CDR3 nucleotides: TGTGCCAGCAGCTCTCGACTAGCGGGCACAGATACGCAGTATTTT.

Only a few counts were recorded for this clone. This chain links TRBV7-6 with TRBJ2-3, with D hard to call. The CDR3 contains 13 residues. Trimming took 5 bases from V and 1 from J, leaving 7 bases between them. Per the germline V gene, CDR1 is SGHVS and CDR2 is FNYEAQ. The DNA of the CDR3 is TGTGCCAGCAGCCCCCCTGGCACAGATACGCAGTATTTT. Amino acids: CASSPPGTDTQYF.

This clone was counted only a few times. V usage is TRBV4-2 and J usage is TRBJ2-7; the match to TRBD2 covers 14 bases. Trimming removed 1 base from V and 5 bases from J; junction bases left unmatched: 4. The CDR3 totals 16 residues. Per germline, CDR1 LGHNA and CDR2 YNFKEQ. CDR3 bases: TGTGCCAGCAGCCAAGGCGGGACTAGCGGGAGCCACGAGCAGTACTTC. It specifies CASSQGGTSGSHEQYF.

V gene TRBV5-1 combines with J gene TRBJ2-5; possibly TRBD1 for D (5 bases). The CDR3 length is 13 residues. In germline, CDR1 is SGHRS, CDR2 YFSETQ. Trimming removed 4 bases from V and 4 bases from J, with 11 bases in between. Here the CDR3 reads CASSPDSPETQYF. CDR3 sequence (DNA): TGCGCCAGCAGCCCCGACAGCCCAGAGACCCAGTACTTC.

This CDR3 reads CASSRVGTSGAGELFF. CDR3 nucleotide sequence: TGCGCCAGCAGCCGCGTCGGGACTAGCGGGGCCGGGGAGCTGTTTTTT. V and J are TRBV5-1 and TRBJ2-2; TRBD2 aligns across 13 bases. Trimming at V came to 4 bases and at J to 6 bases, leaving 6 bases not matched to a gene. In germline, CDR1 is SGHRS, CDR2 YFSETQ. The CDR3 runs to 16 residues.

This clone was seen a few times. This chain links TRBV30 with TRBJ2-2, with TRBD2 identical over 9 bases. The junction had 4 bases not matched to a gene; V was cut back by 3 bases and J by 2 bases. Looked up from germline, CDR1 is GTSNPN and CDR2 is SVGIG (reference sequence). The CDR3 is 15 amino acids. The CDR3 protein is CAWRLTSGNTGELFF. Here the CDR3 DNA reads TGTGCCTGGAGATTGACTAGCGGAAACACCGGGGAGCTGTTTTTT.

A few counts support this clone. The J gene is TRBJ1-1, the V gene TRBV11-1, with 9 bases identical to TRBD1. This CDR3 is 15 amino acids long. Looked up from germline, CDR1 is SGHAT and CDR2 is FQDESV (reference sequence). Trimming removed 5 bases from V and 1 base from J; junction bases left unmatched: 5. The CDR3 DNA is TGTGCCAGCAGCCTGCGGGACAGGGCGAACACTGAAGCTTTCTTT. Protein product: CASSLRDRANTEAFF.

This chain links TRBV14 with TRBJ2-1; 7 bases are shared with TRBD2. CDR1 and CDR2 from the germline V gene are SGHDN and FVKESK. The CDR3 has 17 residues. V gave up 5 bases and J gave up 6 bases; unmatched junction bases: 16. DNA of the CDR3: TGTGCCAGCAGCTGGCACCGGGAGGCGGGGTCCGTCAATGAGCAGTTCTTC. It specifies CASSWHREAGSVNEQFF.

The V gene is TRBV11-2, the J gene TRBJ1-2, with D possibly being TRBD1 (6 bases). In germline, CDR1 is SGHAT, CDR2 FQNNGV. The CDR3 consists of 17 residues. The germline V and J ends were trimmed by 4 bases and 0 bases, with 18 bases remaining between them. The CDR3 bases are TGTGCCAGCAGCTCTGGGGTAGGACAGACTGCTAACTATGGCTACACCTTC. Residues: CASSSGVGQTANYGYTF.

This clone has just a few counts. V is TRBV7-2 and J is TRBJ1-5, with D uncertain. CDR3 size: 16 residues. Germline V gene data show CDR1 as SGHTA and CDR2 as FQGNSA. V was cut by 5 bases and J by 2 bases, with 16 bases left in between. Here the CDR3 DNA reads TGTGCCAGCAGCCCGATAGGAGCATGGGGCAATCAGCCCCAGCATTTT. This codes for CASSPIGAWGNQPQHF. Together with reference TRBV7-2 and TRBJ1-5, the CDR3 gives the full variable domain: GAGVSQSPSNKVTEKGKDVELRCDPISGHTALYWYRQSLGQGLEFLIYFQGNSAPDKSGLPSDRFSAERTGGSVSTLTIQRTQQEDSAVYLCASSPIGAWGNQPQHFGDGTRLSIL.

This chain joins TRBV9 and TRBJ2-5; 8 bases are a match to TRBD1. The CDR3 is 14 residues long. Germline values: CDR1 SGDLS, CDR2 YYNGEE. Unmatched junction bases numbered 6, after V lost 3 bases and J lost 5 bases. The CDR3, as DNA: TGTGCCAGCAGCGCAGGGGGCCGGTGGGAGACCCAGTACTTC. It specifies CASSAGGRWETQYF.

This clone has only a few counts. The gene calls are TRBV28 and TRBJ1-1; D is unresolved. V dropped 1 base and J dropped 9 bases, with 12 bases sitting between them. Germline CDR1 and CDR2: MDHEN and SYDVKM. The CDR3 has 13 amino acids. Written as DNA, the CDR3 is TGTGCCAGCAGTTTATATGCCGAGGTAAAAGCTTTCTTT. Its protein product is CASSLYAEVKAFF.

The chain joins TRBV18 to TRBJ1-5; TRBD1 aligns across 12 bases. The CDR3 is made up of 19 amino acids. V gave up 4 bases and J gave up 2 bases; unmatched junction bases: 12. Per germline, CDR1 KGHSH and CDR2 LQKENI. As DNA, the CDR3 is TGTGCCAGCTCACTAACACCGGGACAGGGGGCAGGTCGCAATCAGCCCCAGCATTTT. Translated: CASSLTPGQGAGRNQPQHF.

This clone was seen a handful of times. This chain joins TRBV30 and TRBJ1-5; TRBD1 might be the D (5 bases). The CDR3 loop spans 17 amino acids. The germline CDR1 and CDR2 sequences are GTSNPN and SVGIG (reference sequence). Between the trimmed V and J ends, which lost 2 bases and 7 bases, there was a span of 24 bases. The CDR3 sequence is CAWSSNLRVILEQPQHF. The CDR3 DNA reads as TGTGCCTGGAGTTCGAACCTCAGGGTTATTCTCGAACAGCCCCAGCATTTT.

This clone was observed a handful of times. The chain has TRBV7-9 and TRBJ2-1, with 7 bases that match TRBD1. The CDR3 extends over 14 amino acids. With 5 bases clipped from V and 5 bases from J, the junction kept 6 bases outside the gene matches. Germline V lookup: CDR1 SEHNR, CDR2 FQNEAQ (reference sequence). As DNA, the CDR3 is TGTGCCAGCAGCCCGAGGACAGGAGACAATGAGCAGTTCTTC. Its protein product is CASSPRTGDNEQFF. The full variable domain, rest sourced from reference TRBV7-9 and TRBJ2-1, is DTGVSQNPRHKITKRGQNVTFRCDPISEHNRLYWYRQTLGQGPEFLTYFQNEAQLEKSRLLSDRFSAERPKGSFSTLEIQRTEQGDSAMYLCASSPRTGDNEQFFGPGTRLTVL.

The chain joins TRBV29-1 to TRBJ1-2; 12 positions agree with TRBD1. CDR1 is SQVTM and CDR2 is ANQGSEA in the germline V gene. Germline trimming cut 5 bases from V and 8 bases from J; bases unmatched to any gene: 12. This CDR3 comprises 15 residues. CDR3 amino acids: CSVTPGQGAKRGYTF. CDR3 DNA: TGCAGCGTTACGCCGGGACAGGGGGCGAAGCGGGGCTACACCTTC.

Only a few counts were recorded for this clone. The CDR3 here is CASSPRDSYQPQHF. CDR3 sequence (DNA): TGTGCCAGCTCTCCCCGGGACAGCTATCAGCCCCAGCATTTT. The genes are TRBV28 and TRBJ1-5; 7 bases are shared with TRBD1. Germline CDR1 MDHEN, CDR2 SYDVKM. The V segment lost 8 bases and the J segment 5 bases; nucleotides outside the gene matches: 9. This CDR3 is built from 14 residues.

J is TRBJ2-6 and V is TRBV28, with TRBD1 matching 9 bases. The CDR3 sequence is 16 residues long. Germline CDR1 reads MDHEN; CDR2 reads SYDVKM. V lost 4 bases, J lost 1 base, and 2 bases stayed unmatched. Here the CDR3 DNA reads TGTGCCAGCAGTTCGGGACAGGGTTCTGGGGCCAACGTCCTGACTTTC. Translating it yields CASSSGQGSGANVLTF. Variable domain in full (rest from reference TRBV28 and TRBJ2-6): DVKVTQSSRYLVKRTGEKVFLECVQDMDHENMFWYRQDPGLGLRLIYFSYDVKMKEKGDIPEGYSVSREKKERFSLILESASTNQTSMYLCASSSGQGSGANVLTFGAGSRLTVL.

This clone appeared a few times. The chain joins TRBV5-6 to TRBJ2-1; possibly TRBD1 for D (5 bases). Germline V lookup: CDR1 SGHDT, CDR2 YYEEEE. This CDR3 is 14 amino acids long. Trimming shortened V by 4 bases and J by 13 bases, and 21 bases separated the two germline ends. Here the CDR3 DNA reads TGTGCCAGCAGCCCCTTGGAGATCAGGGAAGTCCAGTTCTTC. This sequence encodes CASSPLEIREVQFF.

Only a few counts were recorded for this clone. V is TRBV30 and J is TRBJ1-2, with 7 nucleotides matching TRBD1. The CDR3 length is 10 residues. Germline assignment: CDR1 GTSNPN and CDR2 SVGIG (reference sequence). The DNA of the CDR3 is TGTGCAGCTACAGGGGCCGCCCAAACCTTC. Residues: CAATGAAQTF. Together with reference TRBV30 and TRBJ1-2, the CDR3 gives the full variable domain: SQTIHQWPATLVQPVGSPLSLECTVEGTSNPNLYWYRQAAGRGLQLLFYSVGIGQISSEVPQNLSASRPQDRQFILSSKKLLLSDSGFYLCAATGAAQTFGSGTRLTVV.

This clone turned up a few times. V usage is TRBV7-9 and J usage is TRBJ2-1; TRBD2 matches at 9 bases. This CDR3 has 16 amino acids. Trimming cost V 8 bases and J 1 base; bases outside gene matches: 9. Looked up from germline, CDR1 is SEHNR and CDR2 is FQNEAQ (reference sequence). The CDR3 loop reads CASPLGGRDSYNEQFF. The CDR3 coding sequence is TGTGCCAGCCCCCTCGGCGGGAGGGATTCCTACAATGAGCAGTTCTTC.

This clone has only a few counts. The CDR3 nucleotides are TGTGCCAGCTCACCAGACTCCGGGACTAGCGGGATACTTAGCACAGATACGCAGTATTTT. Translating it yields CASSPDSGTSGILSTDTQYF. The chain is built from TRBV18 and TRBJ2-3; 13 bases line up with TRBD2. V shed 2 bases and J 0 bases; nucleotides not matched to a gene: 11. CDR1 is KGHSH, CDR2 LQKENI, per germline. This CDR3 is built from 20 residues. The full variable domain, with the rest looked up from reference TRBV18 and TRBJ2-3, is NAGVMQNPRHLVRRRGQEARLRCSPMKGHSHVYWYRQLPEEGLKFMVYLQKENIIDESGMPKERFSAEFPKEGPSILRIQQVVRGDSAAYFCASSPDSGTSGILSTDTQYFGPGTRLTVL.

This clone was counted only a few times. This chain uses TRBV2 with TRBJ2-5; D unresolved. CDR3 length equals 11 residues. CDR1 and CDR2 (germline): SNHLY, FYNNEI. Trimming stripped 5 bases from V and 5 bases from J, with 6 bases between. The CDR3 region is CASSWPETQYF. DNA of the CDR3: TGTGCCAGCAGTTGGCCGGAGACCCAGTACTTC.

The J gene is TRBJ1-3, the V gene TRBV2; tentatively, D is TRBD1 (5 bases). Trimming took 7 bases from V and 0 from J, leaving 16 bases between them. The CDR3 is made up of 16 amino acids. CDR1 SNHLY and CDR2 FYNNEI come from the germline V gene. This CDR3 reads CASITGYGLSGNTIYF. The CDR3 DNA follows: TGTGCCAGCATAACAGGATATGGGCTCTCTGGAAACACCATATATTTT.

The CDR3 sequence is CASSQDPRVNTDTQYF. In DNA, the CDR3 is TGCGCCAGCAGCCAAGATCCGAGGGTGAACACAGATACGCAGTATTTT. The rearrangement uses TRBV4-1 and TRBJ2-3; possibly TRBD2 for D (5 bases). The germline gives CDR1 MGHRA, CDR2 YSYEKL. V lost 0 bases and J 2 bases, leaving 12 bases between the germline ends. The CDR3 length is 16 residues.

This clone has more than one count but fewer than ten. The chain uses TRBV6-5 and TRBJ2-7; the D gene is possibly TRBD1 (6 bases). Per the germline V gene, CDR1 is MNHEY and CDR2 is SVGAGI. The CDR3 is made up of 14 amino acids. Trimming cost V 5 bases and J 0 bases, with 11 bases left between them. CDR3 region: CASSRDTRSYEQYF. The CDR3 DNA is TGTGCCAGCAGTCGGGACACCCGCTCCTACGAGCAGTACTTC.

This clone was observed a few times. The chain combines TRBV5-1 with TRBJ2-3; the D gene is possibly TRBD2 (5 bases). Trimming took off 0 bases at V and 3 bases at J, with 11 bases between the two ends. This CDR3 spans 15 amino acids. CDR1 is SGHRS, CDR2 YFSETQ, per germline. The CDR3 nucleotides read TGCGCCAGCAGCTTGGATGGGGAGATTACAGATACGCAGTATTTT. It specifies CASSLDGEITDTQYF.

The chain carries TRBV11-3 and TRBJ1-1; TRBD1 matches at 7 bases. Germline lookup yields CDR1 SGHNT and CDR2 YENEEA. The CDR3 loop spans 14 amino acids. Unmatched junction bases numbered 1, after V lost 0 bases and J lost 3 bases. The CDR3 DNA reads as TGTGCCAGCAGCTTAGAAGGGGGCGACACTGAAGCTTTCTTT. Its protein is CASSLEGGDTEAFF.

The V gene is TRBV6-1, the J gene TRBJ1-5; unclear D gene. CDR3 length equals 13 residues. Germline V gene lookup returns CDR1 MNHNS and CDR2 SASEGT. V was shortened by 1 base and J by 9 bases, with 10 bases between the two germline ends. As DNA, the CDR3 is TGTGCCAGCAGTGAAGACCGCGAGGGGCCCCAGCATTTT. Its translation is CASSEDREGPQHF.

The V and J genes are TRBV5-6 and TRBJ2-7, with TRBD1 matching 8 bases. Germline V lookup: CDR1 SGHDT, CDR2 YYEEEE. J lost 2 bases, V lost 6 bases, and 7 bases had no gene match. The CDR3 runs to 14 residues. The CDR3 DNA reads as TGTGCCAGCATACTACAGGGGGATCCCTACGAGCAGTACTTC. It codes for CASILQGDPYEQYF.

In this sample, this clone turned up a few times. V gene TRBV9 combines with J gene TRBJ2-1, with D tentatively TRBD2 (6 bases). Germline V lookup: CDR1 SGDLS, CDR2 YYNGEE. Trimming removed 0 bases from V and 5 bases from J, with 9 bases in between. The CDR3 runs 14 residues. The CDR3 region has the DNA TGTGCCAGCAGCGTAGTCGGGGGTAACAATGAGCAGTTCTTC. It encodes CASSVVGGNNEQFF. The whole variable domain, filled in from reference TRBV9 and TRBJ2-1, reads DSGVTQTPKHLITATGQRVTLRCSPRSGDLSVYWYQQSLDQGLQFLIQYYNGEERAKGNILERFSAQQFPDLHSELNLSSLELGDSALYFCASSVVGGNNEQFFGPGTRLTVL.

This clone was detected a few times. V gene TRBV5-4 combines with J gene TRBJ2-1; D may be TRBD1 (5 bases). The V end lost 3 bases, the J end lost 10 bases, and 11 bases lay between the germline ends. From germline, CDR1 is SGHNT and CDR2 YYREEE (reference sequence). The CDR3 is 12 amino acids. The DNA of the CDR3 is TGTGCCAGCAGCTCCCAGGGTTGGGAGCAGTTCTTC. Translation: CASSSQGWEQFF.